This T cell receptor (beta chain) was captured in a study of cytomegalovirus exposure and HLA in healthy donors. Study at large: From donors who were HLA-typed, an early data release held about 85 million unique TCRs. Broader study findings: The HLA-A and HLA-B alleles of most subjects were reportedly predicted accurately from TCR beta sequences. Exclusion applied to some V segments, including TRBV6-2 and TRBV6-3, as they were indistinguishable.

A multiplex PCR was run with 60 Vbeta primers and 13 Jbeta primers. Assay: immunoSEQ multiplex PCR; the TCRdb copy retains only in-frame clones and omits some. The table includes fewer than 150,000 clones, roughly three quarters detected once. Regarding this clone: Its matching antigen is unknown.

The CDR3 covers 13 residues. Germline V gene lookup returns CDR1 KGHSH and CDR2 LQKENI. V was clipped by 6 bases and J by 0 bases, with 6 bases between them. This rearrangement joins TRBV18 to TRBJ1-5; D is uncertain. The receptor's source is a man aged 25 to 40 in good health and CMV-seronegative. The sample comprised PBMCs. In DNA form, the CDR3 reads TGTGCCAGCTCGCAGAATAGCAATCAGCCCCAGCATTTT. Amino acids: CASSQNSNQPQHF.